These T cell receptor beta chains were read from a single sample in a study of cytomegalovirus exposure and HLA in healthy donors. Method: immunoSEQ multiplex PCR; TCRdb's copy keeps in-frame clones and lacks some. The table records about 31,000 clones, approximately 87% of them present only once. Sequencing used PBMCs. These receptors came from a boy between 5 and 17 years old in good health and CMV-seronegative. Each CDR3 is given with its conserved first and last residue. A D gene is named only where the DNA matches it firmly. Where a row states a size, it is once, few, many or the class of an expanded clone; other rows omit it.

v_call	d_call	j_call	clone_size	cdr3_aa	cdr3_nt
TRBV14	NA	TRBJ1-5	NA	CASSPGSGYAQPQHF	TGTGCCAGCAGCCCGGGGTCCGGATACGCTCAGCCCCAGCATTTT
TRBV19	TRBD1	TRBJ2-7	once	CASTWLGTVFYEQYF	TGTGCCAGTACATGGTTGGGGACAGTCTTCTACGAGCAGTACTTC
TRBV5-1	NA	TRBJ2-5	NA	CASSLALQETQYF	TGCGCCAGCAGCTTGGCCCTCCAAGAGACCCAGTACTTC
TRBV18	NA	TRBJ2-7	NA	CASSPSPGSSYEQYF	TGTGCCAGCTCACCATCACCGGGAAGCTCCTACGAGCAGTACTTC
TRBV5-1	NA	TRBJ1-6	NA	CASSLNQVNSPLHF	TGCGCCAGCAGCTTGAATCAGGTTAATTCACCCCTCCACTTT
TRBV5-1	NA	TRBJ2-5	NA	CASSPEGQGNQETQYF	TGCGCCAGCAGCCCCGAGGGGCAGGGGAACCAAGAGACCCAGTACTTC
TRBV4-1	TRBD1	TRBJ1-2	NA	CASSQGPGQGNGYTF	TGCGCCAGCAGCCAAGGACCGGGACAGGGTAATGGCTACACCTTC
TRBV7-2	TRBD1	TRBJ2-2	NA	CASSWDRGNTGELFF	TGTGCCAGCAGCTGGGACAGGGGGAACACCGGGGAGCTGTTTTTT
TRBV6-1	TRBD1	TRBJ2-4	NA	CASTRGQLAKNIQYF	TGTGCCAGCACTAGGGGACAGCTAGCCAAAAACATTCAGTACTTC
TRBV11-3	TRBD2	TRBJ2-5	NA	CASSLGRTSGGLQETQYF	TGTGCCAGCAGCTTAGGGCGGACTAGCGGGGGACTCCAAGAGACCCAGTACTTC
TRBV7-9	TRBD2	TRBJ2-2	NA	CASSIGTSGTENTGELFF	TGTGCCAGCAGCATAGGGACTAGCGGGACCGAGAACACCGGGGAGCTGTTTTTT
TRBV9	TRBD1	TRBJ1-3	NA	CASSVEGQGGNTIYF	TGTGCCAGCAGCGTAGAGGGACAGGGTGGAAACACCATATATTTT
TRBV6-1	NA	TRBJ1-6	few	CASYSGPDNSPLHF	TGTGCCAGTTATTCGGGTCCCGACAATTCACCCCTCCACTTT
TRBV4-1	NA	TRBJ1-2	NA	CASSQAIYYYGYTF	TGCGCCAGCAGCCAAGCCATTTACTACTATGGCTACACCTTC
TRBV19	TRBD1	TRBJ2-7	NA	CASSPGQDYEQYF	TGTGCCAGTAGCCCGGGACAGGATTACGAGCAGTACTTC
TRBV4-1	TRBD1	TRBJ1-4	NA	CASSRIDLTGVYEKLFF	TGCGCCAGCAGCCGAATTGACTTGACAGGGGTGTATGAAAAACTGTTTTTT
TRBV11-2	NA	TRBJ2-7	NA	CASSLEQGPYEQYF	TGTGCCAGCAGCTTAGAACAGGGCCCCTACGAGCAGTACTTC
TRBV9	TRBD2	TRBJ2-5	NA	CASSVGLAGGSGETQYF	TGTGCCAGCAGCGTAGGACTAGCGGGGGGCTCTGGGGAGACCCAGTACTTC
TRBV9	TRBD2	TRBJ2-1	NA	CASSAPSGGAYNEQFF	TGTGCCAGCAGCGCCCCAAGCGGGGGGGCCTACAATGAGCAGTTCTTC
TRBV15	NA	TRBJ1-5	NA	CATSKTGINQPQHF	TGTGCCACCAGTAAAACAGGGATCAATCAGCCCCAGCATTTT
TRBV6-5	NA	TRBJ1-2	NA	CASSYNMAYGYTF	TGTGCCAGCAGTTATAATATGGCTTATGGCTACACCTTC
TRBV10-3	NA	TRBJ2-1	NA	CAIISEQGSYNEQFF	TGTGCCATCATCTCCGAACAGGGCTCCTACAATGAGCAGTTCTTC
TRBV14	NA	TRBJ2-5	NA	CASSQDENRAWETQYF	TGTGCCAGCAGCCAAGATGAGAACAGGGCCTGGGAGACCCAGTACTTC
TRBV2	NA	TRBJ1-4	once	CASDGGTNEKLFF	TGTGCCAGCGACGGGGGAACTAATGAAAAACTGTTTTTT
TRBV5-5	NA	TRBJ1-5	NA	CASSLEAAWAKGNQPQHF	TGTGCCAGCAGCTTGGAAGCTGCTTGGGCGAAGGGCAATCAGCCCCAGCATTTT
TRBV7-2	NA	TRBJ2-5	NA	CASTRSGGLVETQYF	TGTGCCAGCACCAGGTCTGGGGGCTTGGTGGAGACCCAGTACTTC
TRBV28	NA	TRBJ1-2	NA	CASSSHGPGENGYTF	TGTGCCAGCAGTTCCCATGGTCCAGGGGAAAATGGCTACACCTTC
TRBV7-9	TRBD2	TRBJ2-7	NA	CASSLARGLVENYEQYF	TGTGCCAGCAGCTTAGCCCGGGGACTAGTTGAGAACTACGAGCAGTACTTC
TRBV6-1	NA	TRBJ1-5	NA	CASSELGNQPQHF	TGTGCCAGCAGTGAACTTGGCAATCAGCCCCAGCATTTT
TRBV6-4	NA	TRBJ2-3	NA	CASNTSGGASTDTQYF	TGTGCCAGCAATACATCTGGGGGGGCGAGCACAGATACGCAGTATTTT
TRBV4-2	NA	TRBJ1-1	NA	CASSPQGRETEAFF	TGTGCCAGCAGCCCACAGGGCAGGGAAACTGAAGCTTTCTTT
TRBV5-4	TRBD1	TRBJ2-5	NA	CASSPLGTGGQETQYF	TGTGCCAGCAGCCCACTCGGGACAGGGGGACAAGAGACCCAGTACTTC
TRBV15	NA	TRBJ1-4	NA	CATSRDPQGGEKLFF	TGTGCCACCAGCAGAGATCCACAGGGTGGAGAAAAACTGTTTTTT
TRBV10-1	TRBD2	TRBJ2-1	NA	CASSAGGSYNEQFF	TGCGCCAGCAGTGCGGGAGGATCCTACAATGAGCAGTTCTTC
TRBV7-9	NA	TRBJ1-2	once	CASSLGAYSDLGGYTF	TGTGCCAGCAGCTTAGGTGCCTACAGTGATCTGGGCGGCTACACCTTC
TRBV5-1	TRBD1	TRBJ2-1	NA	CASSLASRGRFHEQFF	TGCGCCAGCAGCTTGGCCTCGAGGGGGCGCTTTCATGAGCAGTTCTTC
TRBV29-1	NA	TRBJ1-2	once	CSVGRSYGYKF	TGCAGCGTTGGTCGTAGCTATGGCTACAAATTC